These 13 T cell receptor beta chains were sequenced from one sample in a study of T-cell memory formation after mild COVID-19. From the 5' RACE reads, TCRdb called clonotypes with MiXCR, one entry per CDR3 protein. There are roughly 450,000 distinct CDR3 sequences in the sample; approximately 19% occur only once, and under 25% lies in the top ten. The sample was PBMCs or a T cell subset sorted from them (not recorded which). Receptors originate from a man younger than 35 who had mild COVID-19 (a few samples of this study predate the infection). Cell type and time point are not known.

The CDR3 loop is CSARSGAYGYTF. The CDR3 DNA is TGCAGTGCTAGATCCGGGGCCTATGGCTACACCTTC. The chain is built from TRBV20-1 and TRBJ1-2, with a tentative D call TRBD1 (5 bases). This CDR3 is built from 12 residues. The V gene lost 2 bases and the J gene lost 4 bases, with 8 bases spanning the gap. Per the germline V gene, CDR1 is DFQATT and CDR2 is SNEGSKA (reference sequence).

This clonotype was picked up a small number of times. The chain couples TRBV6-2 or TRBV6-3 to TRBJ2-3; TRBD1 is a possible D gene (5 bases). With 7 bases removed from V and 0 bases from J, the gap between germline ends came to 14 bases. The CDR3 totals 15 residues. Germline-derived CDR1 and CDR2 are MNHEY and SVGEGT. The CDR3 bases are TGTGCCAGCACCCGGACATCATCTAGCACAGATACGCAGTATTTT. Translating gives CASTRTSSSTDTQYF.

This clonotype was counted at least ten times. The V gene is TRBV7-9, the J gene TRBJ2-3, with D uncertain. The CDR3 sequence is 14 residues long. Trimming cost V 5 bases and J 0 bases, with 9 bases left between them. CDR1 is SEHNR and CDR2 is FQNEAQ in the germline V gene (reference sequence). Here the CDR3 reads CASSGDISTDTQYF. In DNA form, the CDR3 reads TGTGCCAGCAGCGGAGACATAAGCACAGATACGCAGTATTTT.

This sequence joins TRBV6-5 and TRBJ2-3, with 7 bases matching TRBD1. After removal of 2 bases from V and 5 bases from J, the junction contained 4 bases not matched to a gene. This CDR3 region has 14 residues. The germline V gene encodes CDR1 MNHEY and CDR2 SVGAGI. The CDR3 here is CASSYGQGVDTQYF. DNA for the CDR3: TGTGCCAGCAGTTACGGGCAGGGGGTAGATACGCAGTATTTT.

This clonotype has only a few counts. The rearrangement links TRBV6-5 to TRBJ2-3; tentatively, D is TRBD2 (5 bases). V shed 5 bases and J shed 8 bases, with 14 bases lying between them. The CDR3 sequence is 13 residues long. Germline V CDR1 and CDR2: MNHEY, SVGAGI. The CDR3 DNA is TGTGCCAGCAGTCCACAAGGGAGTTCTACGCAGTATTTT. The encoded protein is CASSPQGSSTQYF.

This clonotype was recorded a few times. The chain couples TRBV19 to TRBJ1-5; D unresolved. There are 17 residues in the CDR3. Looked up from germline, CDR1 is LNHDA and CDR2 is SQIVND (reference sequence). Deletions cut 3 bases from V and 0 bases from J, with 15 bases between. Here the CDR3 DNA reads TGTGCCAGTAGTATGGGAGCGAGGGAGAATAGCAATCAGCCCCAGCATTTT. Its protein is CASSMGARENSNQPQHF. The whole variable domain, remainder taken from reference TRBV19 and TRBJ1-5, is DGGITQSPKYLFRKEGQNVTLSCEQNLNHDAMYWYRQDPGQGLRLIYYSQIVNDFQKGDIAEGYSVSREKKESFPLTVTSAQKNPTAFYLCASSMGARENSNQPQHFGDGTRLSIL.

The chain is built from TRBV7-8 and TRBJ2-5, with D possibly matching TRBD2 (5 bases). V dropped 3 bases and J dropped 4 bases, with 12 bases sitting between them. The CDR3 runs to 14 residues. Germline loops: CDR1 SGHVS, CDR2 FQNEAQ. The CDR3 loop is CASSLGARRETQYF. CDR3 nucleotide sequence: TGTGCCAGCAGCTTGGGAGCCAGGAGAGAGACCCAGTACTTC.

This clonotype was counted a few times. This chain joins TRBV6-1 and TRBJ2-5; either TRBD1 or TRBD2 may fit D (6 bases each). The CDR3 is made up of 13 amino acids. Trimming took off 2 bases at V and 5 bases at J, with 9 bases between the two ends. CDR1 and CDR2 from the germline V gene are MNHNS and SASEGT. DNA for the CDR3: TGTGCCAGCAGTGAATTGGGGGGCGAGACCCAGTACTTC. Protein: CASSELGGETQYF.

The rearrangement joins TRBV5-1 to TRBJ2-5, with 11 nucleotides matching TRBD2. This CDR3 has 16 residues. Unmatched junction bases numbered 5, after V lost 0 bases and J lost 4 bases. Germline V gene data show CDR1 as SGHRS and CDR2 as YFSETQ. The CDR3 sequence: CASSLAASGGPETQYF. DNA of the CDR3: TGCGCCAGCAGCTTGGCCGCTAGCGGGGGGCCAGAGACCCAGTACTTC.

The V gene is TRBV4-3, the J gene TRBJ1-1, with D perhaps TRBD1 (5 bases). Germline V gives CDR1 LGHNA, CDR2 YSLEER. Trimming took 1 base from V and 11 from J, leaving 20 bases between them. There are 15 residues in the CDR3. CDR3: CASSQAPGTVRGAFF. The CDR3 region has the DNA TGCGCCAGCAGCCAAGCGCCGGGGACCGTCCGTGGTGCTTTCTTT.

In its sample, this clonotype was seen many times. The V gene is TRBV4-1, the J gene TRBJ2-3; D unresolved. V dropped 0 bases and J dropped 2 bases, with 15 bases sitting between them. This CDR3 has 17 amino acids. Germline V gene data show CDR1 as MGHRA and CDR2 as YSYEKL. DNA of the CDR3: TGCGCCAGCAGCCAAGATAGAGTACTGCTTTCCACAGATACGCAGTATTTT. Protein sequence: CASSQDRVLLSTDTQYF.

This clonotype was picked up a small number of times. The chain employs TRBV5-6 and TRBJ2-7; perhaps TRBD1 as D (6 bases). The CDR3 runs 12 residues. The V gene lost 2 bases and the J gene lost 6 bases, with 9 bases spanning the gap. CDR1 and CDR2 from the germline V gene are SGHDT and YYEEEE. The CDR3 bases are TGTGCCAGCAGCTTAGGACAGCGCGAGCAGTACGTC. Translating gives CASSLGQREQYV.

This clonotype was found a few times. The gene calls are TRBV6-5 and TRBJ1-5, with D possibly being TRBD1 (6 bases). CDR3 size: 14 residues. With 2 bases removed from V and 6 bases from J, the gap between germline ends came to 11 bases. Germline values: CDR1 MNHEY, CDR2 SVGAGI. The CDR3 here is CASSYGTGIQPQHF. The CDR3 DNA reads as TGTGCCAGCAGTTACGGAACAGGGATTCAGCCCCAGCATTTT.